One and the same sample provided the 9 T cell receptor beta chains below, sequenced in a study of CD8 T cells in ankylosing spondylitis (dated 2017 in TCRdb). Library creation used 5' RACE. Data came from an Illumina HiSeq 2500. The raw public data were reprocessed by TCRdb itself: fastp quality trimming at Q25, MiXCR clonotype calling, in-frame beta chains only. CDR3 protein duplicates are merged, each entry listing the most common genes and DNA. Across this sample there are some 240,000 distinct CDR3 sequences, with over 8.5% seen only once. The biggest ten clones account for about 6.8% of the sample. The sample consisted of blood, either unsorted or a sorted T cell fraction (not recorded which). The receptors come from a male donor with ankylosing spondylitis or in good health (not recorded which).

V is TRBV19 and J is TRBJ2-1; TRBD2 matches 13 bases. The CDR3 runs 17 residues. The germline gives CDR1 LNHDA, CDR2 SQIVND (reference sequence). V shed 1 base and J 3 bases; nucleotides not matched to a gene: 3. DNA for the CDR3: TGTGCCAGTAGTATAGTGGGACTAGCGGGACTCTACAATGAGCAGTTCTTC. Translated, it gives CASSIVGLAGLYNEQFF.

This clonotype was found many times. This chain joins TRBV7-3 and TRBJ2-1, with D tentatively TRBD1 (5 bases). This CDR3 comprises 17 residues. V was clipped by 5 bases and J by 6 bases, with 23 bases between them. Germline CDR1 and CDR2: SGHTA and FQGTGA. The CDR3 coding sequence is TGTGCCAGCAGCGAGTTTGGACGGACATCTCGAGGCAATGAGCAGTTCTTC. Translated, it gives CASSEFGRTSRGNEQFF.

This clonotype was seen repeatedly, ten times or more. This chain uses TRBV6-1 with TRBJ1-5; D may be TRBD1 (5 bases). CDR1 is MNHNS and CDR2 is SASEGT in the germline V gene. The CDR3 runs 15 residues. The V gene lost 6 bases and the J gene lost 4 bases, with 16 bases spanning the gap. CDR3 loop: CASRRRGSGNQPQHF. CDR3 sequence (DNA): TGTGCCAGCAGGAGAAGGGGATCTGGGAATCAGCCCCAGCATTTT.

In this sample, this clonotype turned up many times. CDR3 residues: CASSLPAGTASGELFF. The CDR3, as DNA: TGTGCCAGCAGCTTACCGGCCGGGACCGCATCAGGGGAGCTGTTTTTT. V is TRBV11-3 and J is TRBJ2-2; D assignment may be TRBD1 or TRBD2 (5 bases each). Germline CDR1 SGHNT, CDR2 YENEEA. Trimming shortened V by 2 bases and J by 8 bases, and 18 bases separated the two germline ends. CDR3 length: 16 amino acids.

In its sample, this clonotype was seen a few times. V and J are TRBV7-2 and TRBJ1-5; 10 bases match TRBD1. With V trimmed by 4 bases and J by 5 bases, 2 bases remained unmatched. This CDR3 is built from 14 residues. The germline V gene encodes CDR1 SGHTA and CDR2 FQGNSA. CDR3 sequence reads: CASSSDRGHQPQHF. DNA of the CDR3: TGTGCCAGCAGCTCTGACAGGGGGCATCAGCCCCAGCATTTT.

This clonotype showed up many times. The chain combines TRBV9 with TRBJ2-1; 8 nucleotides line up with TRBD2. V lost 3 bases to trimming and J lost 8 bases; unmatched junction nucleotides: 10. Germline V gene data show CDR1 as SGDLS and CDR2 as YYNGEE. The CDR3 is 15 residues long. The DNA for the CDR3 is TGTGCCAGCAGCGCAACCGGGACTAGTTTTGATGAGCAGTTCTTC. This sequence encodes CASSATGTSFDEQFF.

At least ten counts were recorded for this clonotype. This chain connects TRBV19 to TRBJ2-2; 9 bases are shared with TRBD2. From germline, CDR1 is LNHDA and CDR2 SQIVND (reference sequence). The V segment lost 7 bases and the J segment 3 bases; nucleotides outside the gene matches: 12. This CDR3 spans 17 amino acids. The CDR3 is CASTNSGLAGYTGELFF. The CDR3 DNA follows: TGTGCCAGTACCAATTCGGGGCTAGCGGGGTACACCGGGGAGCTGTTTTTT.

The chain joins TRBV7-2 to TRBJ2-1; 12 positions agree with TRBD1. This CDR3 spans 16 amino acids. V trimming: 6 bases; J trimming: 9 bases; junction bases outside the gene matches: 12. Germline V gene data show CDR1 as SGHTA and CDR2 as FQGNSA. CDR3 bases: TGTGCCAGCAGTTCAATCCGGGACAGGGGGCGAAGTGAGCAGTTCTTC. Its translation is CASSSIRDRGRSEQFF.

This clonotype was seen ten or more times. The V call is TRBV20-1, the J call TRBJ2-1, with 8 bases lining up with TRBD2. V dropped 1 base and J dropped 7; count of bases not matched to a gene: 9. There are 15 residues in the CDR3. Germline values: CDR1 DFQATT, CDR2 SNEGSKA (reference sequence). The CDR3 region has the DNA TGCAGTGCTAGAGGACTAGGCGGGAGGAGGAATGAGCAGTTCTTC. Its protein is CSARGLGGRRNEQFF.